This TCR beta chain was sequenced during a study of response to subunit inactivated influenza vaccine. The study's findings and limits: With each seasonal influenza vaccination, the authors suggested, few new T cells are recruited.

TCRdb redid the calling of the RT-PCR reads with MiXCR, one entry per CDR3 protein. The data show a few hundred thousand distinct CDR3 sequences, approximately 7.8% seen once. Note on this clonotype: Its antigen is unidentified.

The CDR3 contains 13 residues. Trimming took 10 bases from V and 0 from J, leaving 9 bases between them. Looked up from germline, CDR1 is SGHTA and CDR2 is FQGTGA. This TCR was sampled from a man aged 50-75 years who received an inactivated influenza vaccine. The sample consisted of PBMCs from blood, taken about 24 months after vaccination. The chain couples TRBV7-3 to TRBJ2-2; maybe TRBD2 (5 bases). The CDR3 reads CATTTPNTGELFF. The CDR3, as DNA: TGTGCCACGACTACCCCGAACACCGGGGAGCTGTTTTTT.